This TCR beta chain appears in the sequencing data of a study of T-cell memory formation after mild COVID-19 (dated by TCRdb to about 2021). For the study in its entirety: TCR sequence clusters from the two donors were largely donor specific. Longitudinal TCRalpha and TCRbeta repertoire sequencing tracked T-cell clones expanding and contracting after mild COVID-19 in two donors. The cohort comprised two young, previously healthy adult volunteers, one female and one male.

Sequenced on an Illumina NovaSeq 6000. TCRalpha and TCRbeta cDNA libraries were built by 5'RACE with constant-segment primers, adding sample barcodes and unique molecular identifiers. Trizol reagent was used to extract RNA from every sample. The libraries were amplified in two PCR steps, and the second step added a second sample barcode and Illumina TruSeq adapters. Sequencing of libraries was performed on an Illumina NovaSeq with 2 x 150 bp paired-end reads. The study's own analysis went as follows. Demultiplexing of reads and collapsing into UMI-guided consensus sequences were performed with migec v1.2.7. Using mixcr v2.1.11, UMI consensuses were aligned to TRA and TRB V and J templates and then assembled into clonotypes. Expanded or contracted clonotypes were those called significant by both edgeR and NoisET, with noise models trained on biological replicates. For edgeR calls, the cutoffs were a false discovery rate-adjusted p below 0.01 and a log2 fold-change threshold of 1. As an exploratory analysis of dynamics, max-normalized trajectories of the 1000 most abundant clonotypes were examined with PCA combined with hierarchical clustering. Separately sequenced CD4+ and CD8+ repertoires were used to assign a CD4 or CD8 phenotype to each responding clone. The public sequencing data were trimmed at Q25 with fastp and processed into clonotypes with MiXCR by TCRdb, which kept only in-frame beta chains. Rows with a matching CDR3 protein are joined into one entry that keeps the most common DNA and genes. None of the V and J calls come from the authors' own analysis; TCRdb made them. This sample gives hundreds of thousands of distinct CDR3 sequences in total; 20% to 25% of them show up just once. The ten largest clonotypes hold approximately 8% of the sample.

Broad study findings and their caveats: Balanced CD4/CD8 phenotypes were observed for clones contracting from day 15 to 85, whereas a bias towards CD4+ was observed for a second wave of clones expanding from day 15 to 37. Contracting CD4+ clones were found mainly in CM and EM memory subsets, while CD8+ clones were enriched in EMRA. The study included only a couple of mild cases, and larger cohorts that include severe cases with pre-infection samples were judged to be necessary. Some responding clones were found in pre-infection memory, which suggests that pre-existing cross-reactive memory T cells took part in the SARS-CoV-2 response. SARS-CoV-2 specificity was not confirmed for the second-wave clones peaking on day 37.

This clonotype has more than one count but fewer than ten. Its antigen remains unidentified. Base quality data are lacking; no much larger clone is found one base away. The CDR3 sequence holds 14 residues, the cysteine and phenylalanine included. Of all the DNA, just the CDR3 is kept, 42 bases in frame from base 1. The germline V gene specifies SGDLS as CDR1 and YYNGEE as CDR2. The V end gives up 5 bases and the J end 4 bases, leaving 8 bases in the junction not matched to a gene. Ficoll-Paque density gradient centrifugation was the method used to isolate PBMCs. The sequence is built from TRBV9 and TRBJ1-2; 7 nucleotides in the junction match TRBD1. The source is an adult woman who had mild COVID-19 (a few samples of this study predate the infection). The sample titles of this study are shuffled in the database, so cell type and time point are left out; the donor was told from shared clones. The source material was PBMCs or a T cell subset sorted from them (not recorded which). The sequenced DNA: TGTGCCAGCAGGGGGACAGAGGGGGGCTATGGCTACACCTTC. The resulting protein is CASRGTEGGYGYTF. Extended through the reference TRBV9 and TRBJ1-2 proteins, this CDR3 yields the full variable domain: DSGVTQTPKHLITATGQRVTLRCSPRSGDLSVYWYQQSLDQGLQFLIQYYNGEERAKGNILERFSAQQFPDLHSELNLSSLELGDSALYFCASRGTEGGYGYTFGSGTRLTVV.